Below, one T cell receptor (beta chain) is given with its context. Its target is unknown. One entry per CDR3 protein, called by TCRdb with MiXCR from the reads. The table includes fewer than 1,000,000 distinct CDR3 sequences, around 31% detected once. The CDR3 consists of 15 residues. The V and J ends lost 2 bases and 3 bases, in that order; junction bases with no gene match: 7. The germline CDR1 and CDR2 sequences are MNHNY and SVGAGI (reference sequence). The data are from a study of T cell repertoires in cytomegalovirus infection. On the study more broadly: Newly reported HLA-C-restricted and thoroughly characterized HLA-B-restricted CMV epitopes were employed. From public TCR beta signatures came an indication of both CMV infection and matching HLA type. Points from the study as a whole: Across the ex vivo response, the dominant clonotypes were HLA-C-restricted CMV-specific TCR beta clonotypes.

Sequencing used cultured CD8+ T cells from PBMCs, obtained from culture after CMV antigen stimulation. The V gene is TRBV6-6, the J gene TRBJ2-7, with 7 bases fitting TRBD1. This clonotype originated in a human donor in good health (CMV status not recorded). Some clones in this sample may be carry-over from other donors' samples. CDR3 bases: TGTGCCAGCAGTTACCCACCAGACAGGGTCTACGAGCAGTACTTC. It codes for CASSYPPDRVYEQYF.